Described below is a single T cell receptor beta chain sequence and its context. Those enrolled in Seattle joined during active infection and were followed longitudinally afterward. This record comes from a study of blood T cell repertoires in COVID-19. About the study: The United States, Italy and Spain were the sources of the acute and convalescent COVID-19 samples. Nucleic acid was either cDNA or gDNA, and it came from T cells, B-cell-depleted T cells, or PBMCs.

Per the authors' pipeline: Amplification with reference gene primers provided the estimates of nucleated cell counts. TCRdb keeps only in-frame clones here, not all; method: immunoSEQ multiplex PCR. That table gives V, J and clone size, and the DNA gave D and trimming. This sample has about 250,000 clones; approximately 85% occur once, and the top ten carry 5% to 6%. This CDR3 is built from 11 residues. The V and J ends lost 3 bases and 6 bases respectively, with 5 bases between them. This TCR was recovered from a woman at least 80 years old with COVID-19, enrolled during active disease. The chain links TRBV12-3 or TRBV12-4 to TRBJ1-2; D is ambiguous. The material sequenced was peripheral blood. The CDR3 DNA is TGTGCCAGCAGTTTCCGGGATGGCTACACCTTC. Its translation: CASSFRDGYTF.